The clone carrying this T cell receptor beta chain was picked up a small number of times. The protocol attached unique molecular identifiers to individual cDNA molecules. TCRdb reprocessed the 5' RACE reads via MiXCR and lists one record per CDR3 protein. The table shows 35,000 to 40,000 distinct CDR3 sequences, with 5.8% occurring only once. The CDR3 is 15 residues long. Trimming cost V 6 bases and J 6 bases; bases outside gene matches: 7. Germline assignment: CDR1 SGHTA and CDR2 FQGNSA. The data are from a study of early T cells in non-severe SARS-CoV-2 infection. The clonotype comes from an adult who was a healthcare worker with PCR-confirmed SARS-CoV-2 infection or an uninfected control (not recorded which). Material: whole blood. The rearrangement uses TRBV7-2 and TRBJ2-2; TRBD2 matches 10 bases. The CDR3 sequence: CASSPASGRPGELFF. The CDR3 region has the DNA TGTGCCAGCAGTCCCGCTAGCGGGAGACCCGGGGAGCTGTTTTTT.